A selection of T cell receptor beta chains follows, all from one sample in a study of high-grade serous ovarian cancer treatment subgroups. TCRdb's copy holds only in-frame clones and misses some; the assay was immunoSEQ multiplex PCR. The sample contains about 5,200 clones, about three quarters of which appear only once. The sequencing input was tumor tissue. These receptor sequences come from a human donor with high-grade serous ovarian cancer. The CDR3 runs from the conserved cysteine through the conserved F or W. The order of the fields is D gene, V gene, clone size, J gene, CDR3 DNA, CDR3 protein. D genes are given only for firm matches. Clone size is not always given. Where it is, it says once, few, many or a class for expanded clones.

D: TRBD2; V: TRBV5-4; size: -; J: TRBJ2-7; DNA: TGTGCCAGCAGCTTGGTGGCGGGGGGGAACGAGCAGTACTTC; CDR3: CASSLVAGGNEQYF
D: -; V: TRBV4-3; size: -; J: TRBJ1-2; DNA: TGCGCCAGCAGCCAAGATTCAGGGGCCGGCTATGGCTACACCTTC; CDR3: CASSQDSGAGYGYTF
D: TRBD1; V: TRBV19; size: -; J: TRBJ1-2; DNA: TGTGCCAGTAGCCTTACAACAGGGGGTCTAGCTAACTATGGCTACACCTTC; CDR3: CASSLTTGGLANYGYTF
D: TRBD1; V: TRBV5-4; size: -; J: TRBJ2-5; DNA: TGTGCCAGCAGCTTGCTCGGACAGGAGGCGACCCAGTACTTC; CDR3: CASSLLGQEATQYF
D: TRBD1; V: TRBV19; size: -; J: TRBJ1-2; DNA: TGTGCCAGTAGTAGGGACAGTTACCTCTATGGCTACACCTTC; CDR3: CASSRDSYLYGYTF
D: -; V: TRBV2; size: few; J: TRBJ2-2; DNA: TGTGCCAGCAGTAGTCAGGGAGAGTCCACCGGGGAGCTGTTTTTT; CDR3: CASSSQGESTGELFF
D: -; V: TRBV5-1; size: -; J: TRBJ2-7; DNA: TGCGCCAGCAGCCTAGACATGTACGAGCAGTACTTC; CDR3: CASSLDMYEQYF
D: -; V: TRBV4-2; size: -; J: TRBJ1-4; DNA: TGTGCCAGCAGCCAAGATGGAAGGGGTGCATCAACTAATGAAAAACTGTTTTTT; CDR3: CASSQDGRGASTNEKLFF
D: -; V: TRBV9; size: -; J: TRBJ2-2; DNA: TGTGCCAGCAGCCCCGTTGGAGGGGGGCCCACCGGGGAGCTGTTTTTT; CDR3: CASSPVGGGPTGELFF
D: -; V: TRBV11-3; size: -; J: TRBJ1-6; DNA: TGTGCCAGCAGCTTGGGGGACTCACCCCTCCACTTT; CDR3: CASSLGDSPLHF
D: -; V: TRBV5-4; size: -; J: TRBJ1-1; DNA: TGTGCCAGCAGCTCCGGACTTACCCTGAACACTGAAGCTTTCTTT; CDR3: CASSSGLTLNTEAFF
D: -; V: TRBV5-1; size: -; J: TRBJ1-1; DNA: TGCGCCAGCAGCTTGGAGGGACGGACTGAAGCTTTCTTT; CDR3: CASSLEGRTEAFF
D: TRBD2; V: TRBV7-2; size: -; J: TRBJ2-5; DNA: TGTGCCAGCAGCTCTACCACTAGCGGGGGGGCCAGAAGGGTGAAGACCCAGTACTTC; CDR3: CASSSTTSGGARRVKTQYF
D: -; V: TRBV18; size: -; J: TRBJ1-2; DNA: TGTGCCAGCTCACCACATACAGGGAGGAACTATGGCTACACCTTC; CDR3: CASSPHTGRNYGYTF
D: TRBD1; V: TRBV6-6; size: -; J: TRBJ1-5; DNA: TGTGCCAGCAGTCCAACAGGGGACCAGCCCCAGCATTTT; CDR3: CASSPTGDQPQHF
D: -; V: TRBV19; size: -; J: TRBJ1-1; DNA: TGTGCCAGTAGTATCGGGGGCAACGGGAACACTGAAGCTTTCTTT; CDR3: CASSIGGNGNTEAFF
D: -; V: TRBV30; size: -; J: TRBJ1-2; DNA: TGTGCCTGGAGTGTAGGGGGGTCCGGCTACACCTTC; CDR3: CAWSVGGSGYTF
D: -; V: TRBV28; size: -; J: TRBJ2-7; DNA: TGTGCCAGCAGTATCGGGGGCATGATTTCCTACGAGCAGTACTTC; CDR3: CASSIGGMISYEQYF
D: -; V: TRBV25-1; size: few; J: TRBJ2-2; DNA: TGTGCCAGCAGTTCCGGGCCCTTCACCGGGGAGCTGTTTTTT; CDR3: CASSSGPFTGELFF
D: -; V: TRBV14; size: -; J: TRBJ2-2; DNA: TGTGCCAGCAGCCAAGGAAGGGCTGACGCCGGGGAGCTGTTTTTT; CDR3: CASSQGRADAGELFF
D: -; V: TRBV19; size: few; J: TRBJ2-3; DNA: TGTGCCAGTAGTAGCGGGGCCACAGATACGCAGTATTTT; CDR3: CASSSGATDTQYF
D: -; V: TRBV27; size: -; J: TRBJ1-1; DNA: TGTGCCAGCAGTCTGGGGGGAGGAGGTGTTCTTGAAGCTTTCTTT; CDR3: CASSLGGGGVLEAFF
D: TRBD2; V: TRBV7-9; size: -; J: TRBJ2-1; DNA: TGTGCCAGCAGCCCATTTGGGACTAGCGGATACAATGAGCAGTTCTTC; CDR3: CASSPFGTSGYNEQFF
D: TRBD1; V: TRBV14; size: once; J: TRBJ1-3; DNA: TGTGCCAGCAGCCAAACAGGGGCTTACTCTGGAAACACCATATATTTT; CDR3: CASSQTGAYSGNTIYF
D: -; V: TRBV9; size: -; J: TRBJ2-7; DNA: TGTGCCAGCAGCGTAAATGTCGGGGTGGCCTACGAGCAGTACTTC; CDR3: CASSVNVGVAYEQYF
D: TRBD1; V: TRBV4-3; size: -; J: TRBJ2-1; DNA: TGCGCCAGCAGCCAGATAGACAGGGGGCGATACAATGAGCAGTTCTTC; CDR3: CASSQIDRGRYNEQFF
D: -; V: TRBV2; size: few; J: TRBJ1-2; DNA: TGTGCCAGCAGTGTAGCGGGACTAGAAGGCTACACCTTC; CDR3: CASSVAGLEGYTF
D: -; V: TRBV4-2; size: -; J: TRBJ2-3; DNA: TGTGCCAGCAGCCAAGCCCAACGCACAGATACGCAGTATTTT; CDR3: CASSQAQRTDTQYF
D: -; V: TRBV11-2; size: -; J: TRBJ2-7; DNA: TGTGCCAGCAGCTTATCCGGGGGCCCTTCCTACGAGCAGTACTTC; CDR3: CASSLSGGPSYEQYF
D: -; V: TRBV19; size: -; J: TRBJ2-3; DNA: TGTGCCAGTAGTACTGAGATAGATACGCAGTATTTT; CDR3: CASSTEIDTQYF
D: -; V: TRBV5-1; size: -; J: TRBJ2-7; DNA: TGCGCCAGCAGCCCCTATGACAGTTCCTACGAGCAGTACTTC; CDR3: CASSPYDSSYEQYF
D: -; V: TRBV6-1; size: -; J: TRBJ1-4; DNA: TGTGCCAGCAGTGAGAGTTTAGGAACAGCTACTAATGAAAAACTGTTTTTT; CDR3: CASSESLGTATNEKLFF
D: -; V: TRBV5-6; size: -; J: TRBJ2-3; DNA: TGTGCCAGCAGCTCAACGGAAGTCGATAAAGTTACGCAGTATTTT; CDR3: CASSSTEVDKVTQYF
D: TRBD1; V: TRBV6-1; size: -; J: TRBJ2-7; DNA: TGTGCCAGCAGTGAAGGGGCAGGGGGCCAAGCCTACGAGCAGTACTTC; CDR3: CASSEGAGGQAYEQYF
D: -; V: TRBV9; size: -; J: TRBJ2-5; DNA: TGTGCCAGCACTATGTCCCATAAGGGGGCGGGGGTCAAAGAGACCCAGTACTTC; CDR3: CASTMSHKGAGVKETQYF
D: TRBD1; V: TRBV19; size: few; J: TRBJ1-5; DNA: TGTGCCAGTAGTCGACAGGGGACAAATCAGCCCCAGCATTTT; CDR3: CASSRQGTNQPQHF
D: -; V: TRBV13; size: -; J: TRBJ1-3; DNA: TGTGCCAGCAGCGTCTGGCTGGGTCCACAGAGCTCTGGAAACACCATATATTTT; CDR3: CASSVWLGPQSSGNTIYF
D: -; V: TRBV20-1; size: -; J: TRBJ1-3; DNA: TGCAGTGCTCCGGGGGGAGACACCATATATTTT; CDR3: CSAPGGDTIYF
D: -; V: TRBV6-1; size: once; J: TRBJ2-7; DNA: TGTGCCAGCAGTGACACCGGGGCAGGGGCAATCTACGAGCAGTACTTC; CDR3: CASSDTGAGAIYEQYF
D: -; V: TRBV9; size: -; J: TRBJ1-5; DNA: TGTGCCAGCAGTTCGGACAGCTATAGCAATCAGCCCCAGCATTTT; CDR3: CASSSDSYSNQPQHF
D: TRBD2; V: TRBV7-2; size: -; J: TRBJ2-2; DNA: TGTGCCAGCAGCTTGGTAGCGGGGGCCGGGGAGCTGTTTTTT; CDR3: CASSLVAGAGELFF
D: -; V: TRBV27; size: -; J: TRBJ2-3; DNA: TGTGCCAGCAGTTTCGGGGGTGGAACGCAGTATTTT; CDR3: CASSFGGGTQYF
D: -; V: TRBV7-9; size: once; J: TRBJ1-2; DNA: TGTGCCAGCAGCTTTGAGGATCCGTCTTATGGCTACACCTTC; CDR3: CASSFEDPSYGYTF
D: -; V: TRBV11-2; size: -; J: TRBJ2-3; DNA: TGTGCCAGCAGCTTACGATCGAAACGAGATACGCAGTATTTT; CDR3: CASSLRSKRDTQYF
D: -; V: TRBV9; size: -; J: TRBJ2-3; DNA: TGTGCCAGCAGCGCCACCGGGGTAAACACAGATACGCAGTATTTT; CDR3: CASSATGVNTDTQYF
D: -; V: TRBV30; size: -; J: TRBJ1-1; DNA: TGTGCCTGGAGTGTAGGGGGTTTAGCTTTCTTT; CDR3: CAWSVGGLAFF
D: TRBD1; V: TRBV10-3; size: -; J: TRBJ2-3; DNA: TGTGCCTCAAAAACAGGGGCCCTAAGCACAGATACGCAGTATTTT; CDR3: CASKTGALSTDTQYF
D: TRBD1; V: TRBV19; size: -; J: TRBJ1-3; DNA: TGTGCCAGTACGGGAGGGACAGCTGGAAACACCATATATTTT; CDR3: CASTGGTAGNTIYF